The rows below give T cell receptor beta chains drawn from one sample of a study of a mutant IDH1 vaccine in newly diagnosed glioma. Their target antigens are unknown. Method: immunoSEQ multiplex PCR; TCRdb's copy keeps in-frame clones and lacks some. The profile covers 84,000 or so clones, with about 81% appearing a single time and around 5% taken by the ten largest. Specimen: PBMCs, collected from a glioma patient whose treatment included an IDH1 peptide vaccine. These TCRs come from a man between 40 and 49 years old with glioma. Both conserved end residues are part of each CDR3. The D gene is left open where the match is weak. Some rows mark clone size as missing; the rest say once, few, many or name a class of expanded clone.

D gene	V gene	clone size	J gene	CDR3 DNA	CDR3 protein
.	TRBV6-6	.	TRBJ1-3	TGTGCCACGTCCCGACCGGATCCTGGAAACACCATATATTTT	CATSRPDPGNTIYF
.	TRBV23-1	once	TRBJ2-4	TGCGCCAGCAGTCAGAGGCTAGCCAAAAACATTCAGTACTTC	CASSQRLAKNIQYF
TRBD1	TRBV15	.	TRBJ1-6	TGTGCCACCAGCTGGGACAGGAGCTCCTATAATTCACCCCTCCACTTT	CATSWDRSSYNSPLHF
.	TRBV4-3	.	TRBJ2-2	TGCGCCAGCAGCCAAGTCCCGGCGGGGACGACCGGGGAGCTGTTTTTT	CASSQVPAGTTGELFF
TRBD2	TRBV27	.	TRBJ2-3	TGTGCCAGTGCCGGGGGCGGACTAGCTTTGCCTACAGATACGCAGTATTTT	CASAGGGLALPTDTQYF
TRBD1	TRBV5-4	.	TRBJ2-4	TGTGCCAGCAGCTTGGACAGGGGCCTCAGTAACATTCAGTACTTC	CASSLDRGLSNIQYF
.	TRBV7-8	.	TRBJ2-2	TGTGCCAGCAGCACCCCCTGGGGAGGGGGCAAGGCCGGGGAGCTGTTTTTT	CASSTPWGGGKAGELFF
.	TRBV27	few	TRBJ1-4	TGTGCCAGCAGACCGAACGGGGAAAAACTGTTTTTT	CASRPNGEKLFF
.	TRBV7-7	.	TRBJ2-7	TGTGCTAGCAGCCGGTCGGCGGGTACGGCCTACGAGCAGTACTTC	CASSRSAGTAYEQYF
.	TRBV7-2	.	TRBJ2-5	TGTGCCAGCAGCTTAGCCGGCCCGGGGGCGGGACAAGAGACCCAGTACTTC	CASSLAGPGAGQETQYF
TRBD1	TRBV23-1	.	TRBJ2-7	TGCGCCAGCAGTCAATTTAAACCCCGGGACAGGGACGAGCAGTACTTC	CASSQFKPRDRDEQYF
.	TRBV7-2	.	TRBJ1-1	TGTGCCAGCAGCTCCGTAAGGGGGGGGCGGACTGAAGCTTTCTTT	CASSSVRGGRTEAFF
.	TRBV7-2	.	TRBJ2-7	TGTGCCAGCAGCCTGGGAATAGTAGGGGGAGAGCAGTACTTC	CASSLGIVGGEQYF
.	TRBV4-3	.	TRBJ1-1	TGCGCCAGCAGCCAAGACAGGGTTGGGAACACTGAAGCTTTCTTT	CASSQDRVGNTEAFF
TRBD1	TRBV2	.	TRBJ2-2	TGTGCCAGCAGTCCCCGGACAGGTTTAAACACCGGGGAGCTGTTTTTT	CASSPRTGLNTGELFF
TRBD2	TRBV5-4	.	TRBJ2-1	TGTGCCAGCAGCATTGATCCTAGCGGGAGGCGCAATGAGCAGTTCTTC	CASSIDPSGRRNEQFF
.	TRBV6-1	.	TRBJ1-2	TGTGCCAGCAGTGAATTGGGGGGCTACACCTTC	CASSELGGYTF
.	TRBV5-6	once	TRBJ2-7	TGTGCCAGCAGCTTGCTGGGCTACGAGCAGTACTTC	CASSLLGYEQYF
.	TRBV7-9	few	TRBJ1-1	TGTGCCAGCAGCTTTTCGAGCACTGAAGCTTTCTTT	CASSFSSTEAFF
.	TRBV10-2	.	TRBJ2-5	TGCGCCAGCAGTGAGCCACAGGGCTCGAAAAGGGAGACCCAGTACTTC	CASSEPQGSKRETQYF
.	TRBV12-5	.	TRBJ2-3	TGTGCTAGTGGTTTCGGGGGTCGGACAGATACGCAGTATTTT	CASGFGGRTDTQYF
TRBD2	TRBV2	.	TRBJ2-1	TGTGCCAGCAGGGGGACTAGCAATGAGCAGTTCTTC	CASRGTSNEQFF
.	TRBV9	few	TRBJ1-1	TGTGCCAGCAGCCCGACTGTGGGAGGCCCGAACACTGAAGCTTTCTTT	CASSPTVGGPNTEAFF
TRBD1	TRBV30	few	TRBJ1-5	TGTGCCTGGAGTGGACGGACAGGGGGAGTCCAGCCCCAGCATTTT	CAWSGRTGGVQPQHF
.	TRBV18	.	TRBJ2-5	TGTGCCAGCTCCACTATTGGAGGGGAGACCCAGTACTTC	CASSTIGGETQYF
.	TRBV18	.	TRBJ1-4	TGTGCCAGCTCACCAAGAGCGCGACTTACCCATAATGAAAAACTGTTTTTT	CASSPRARLTHNEKLFF
.	TRBV11-3	.	TRBJ2-7	TGTGCCAGCAGCCCCCGGGTTGGCGTCGAGCAGTACTTC	CASSPRVGVEQYF
.	TRBV7-9	.	TRBJ2-4	TGTGCCAGCAGCCCTGCGAGGACGCTAGCCAAAAACATTCAGTACTTC	CASSPARTLAKNIQYF
TRBD2	TRBV2	.	TRBJ2-7	TGTGCCAGCAGTGCTGGACTAGCGGAGCAGTACTTC	CASSAGLAEQYF
TRBD1	TRBV19	.	TRBJ2-5	TGTGCCAGTAGTCCGGACAGGGGGCGAATAGGAGAGACCCAGTACTTC	CASSPDRGRIGETQYF
TRBD1	TRBV18	.	TRBJ2-2	TGTGCCAGCTCACTGAAACGGACAGGGGTTTTCACCGGGGAGCTGTTTTTT	CASSLKRTGVFTGELFF
.	TRBV9	few	TRBJ2-3	TGTGCCAGCAGCGTAGTTCTGGACAGTATCACAGATACGCAGTATTTT	CASSVVLDSITDTQYF
TRBD1	TRBV11-3	.	TRBJ2-1	TGTGCCAGCAGCCAACGTACCGGGACAGGGGTCGATGAGCAGTTCTTC	CASSQRTGTGVDEQFF
TRBD1	TRBV9	.	TRBJ2-7	TGTGCCAGCAGCCCCCCCGGGACAGGGGATTGGGAGCAGTACTTC	CASSPPGTGDWEQYF
.	TRBV18	.	TRBJ2-5	TGTGCCAGCTCACCACTCCCCCCCAGCTACCAAGAGACCCAGTACTTC	CASSPLPPSYQETQYF
.	TRBV30	.	TRBJ1-1	TGTGCCTGGAGTGTACTTAGACAGCCTGAAGCTTTCTTT	CAWSVLRQPEAFF
TRBD1	TRBV28	.	TRBJ1-4	TGTGCCAGCAGTTCGGACAGGGCCCACCCAACTAATGAAAAACTGTTTTTT	CASSSDRAHPTNEKLFF
.	TRBV9	once	TRBJ2-7	TGTGCCAGCAGCGTAGGTTTGGGATACGAGCAGTACTTC	CASSVGLGYEQYF
TRBD1	TRBV28	.	TRBJ2-6	TGTGCCAGCACTAAGGGACAGGGAGGAGGTGGGGCCAACGTCCTGACTTTC	CASTKGQGGGGANVLTF
.	TRBV11-2	.	TRBJ2-3	TGTGCCAGCAGCTCCACGGGGTTCGGTACGCAGTATTTT	CASSSTGFGTQYF
TRBD2	TRBV11-2	.	TRBJ2-1	TGTGCCAGCAGCTTAGATGGACTAGCGGGAGGTATCTCTTACAATGAGCAGTTCTTC	CASSLDGLAGGISYNEQFF
TRBD1	TRBV19	.	TRBJ1-2	TGTGCCAGTAGTATCGGACAGGGCTATGGCTACACCTTC	CASSIGQGYGYTF
TRBD1	TRBV19	.	TRBJ1-5	TGTGCCAGTAGTACCGGGACAGGGGGAGAGGACAATCAGCCCCAGCATTTT	CASSTGTGGEDNQPQHF
.	TRBV7-9	.	TRBJ2-7	TGTGCCAGCAGGGGGGGCATCCCGCAGGAGCAGTACTTC	CASRGGIPQEQYF
TRBD1	TRBV18	.	TRBJ2-7	TGTGCCAGCTCACCTAACCGGGACAGTGGGGAGCAGTACTTC	CASSPNRDSGEQYF
TRBD1	TRBV5-6	few	TRBJ1-1	TGTGCCAGCAGCTTGGCCAGGGGGAGCACTGAAGCTTTCTTT	CASSLARGSTEAFF
.	TRBV7-7	.	TRBJ1-4	TGTGCTAGCAGCTTAGTTTTCAGAGAAAAACTGTTTTTT	CASSLVFREKLFF